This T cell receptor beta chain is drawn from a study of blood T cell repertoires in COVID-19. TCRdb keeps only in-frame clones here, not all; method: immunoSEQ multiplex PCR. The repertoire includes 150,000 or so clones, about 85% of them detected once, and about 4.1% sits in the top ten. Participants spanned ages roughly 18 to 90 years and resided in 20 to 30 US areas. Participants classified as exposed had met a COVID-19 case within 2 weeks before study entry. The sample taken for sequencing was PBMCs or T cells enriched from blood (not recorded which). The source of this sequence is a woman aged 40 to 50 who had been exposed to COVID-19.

CDR3 sequence reads: CASLGTPQNTGELFF. The CDR3 DNA is TGTGCCAGCCTAGGGACACCACAGAACACCGGGGAGCTGTTTTTT. The chain is built from TRBV25-1 and TRBJ2-2, with TRBD1 as a possible D gene (6 bases). The CDR3 sequence is 15 residues long. The germline V gene encodes CDR1 MGHDK and CDR2 SYGVNS. Deletions cut 8 bases from V and 1 base from J, with 14 bases between.